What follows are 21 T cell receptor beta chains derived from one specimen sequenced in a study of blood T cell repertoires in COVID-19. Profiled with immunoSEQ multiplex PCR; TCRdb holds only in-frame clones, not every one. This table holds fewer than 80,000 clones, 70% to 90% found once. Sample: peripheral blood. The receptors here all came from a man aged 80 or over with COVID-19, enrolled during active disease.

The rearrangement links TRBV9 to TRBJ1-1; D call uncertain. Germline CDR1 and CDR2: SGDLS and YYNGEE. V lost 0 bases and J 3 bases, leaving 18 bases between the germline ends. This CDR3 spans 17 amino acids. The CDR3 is CASSVVVGGMGDTEAFF. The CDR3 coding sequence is TGTGCCAGCAGCGTAGTCGTAGGAGGGATGGGCGACACTGAAGCTTTCTTT.

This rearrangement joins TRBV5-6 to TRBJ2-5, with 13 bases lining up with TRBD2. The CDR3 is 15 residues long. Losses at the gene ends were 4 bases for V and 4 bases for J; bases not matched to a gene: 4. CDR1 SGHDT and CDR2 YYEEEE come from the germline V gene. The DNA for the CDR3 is TGTGCCAGCAGCCCCTGGACTAGCGGGGGAGAGACCCAGTACTTC. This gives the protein CASSPWTSGGETQYF.

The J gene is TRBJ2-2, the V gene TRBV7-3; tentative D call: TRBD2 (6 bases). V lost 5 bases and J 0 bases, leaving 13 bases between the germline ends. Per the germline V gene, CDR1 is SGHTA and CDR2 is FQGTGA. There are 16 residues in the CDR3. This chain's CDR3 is CASSPGGNTNTGELFF. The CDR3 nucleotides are TGTGCCAGCAGCCCTGGGGGGAACACGAACACCGGGGAGCTGTTTTTT.

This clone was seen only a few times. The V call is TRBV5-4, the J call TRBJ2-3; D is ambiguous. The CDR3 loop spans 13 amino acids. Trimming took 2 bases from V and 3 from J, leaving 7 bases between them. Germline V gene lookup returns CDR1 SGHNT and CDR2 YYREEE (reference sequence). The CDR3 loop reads CASSFQRTDTQYF. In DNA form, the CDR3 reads TGTGCCAGCAGCTTTCAACGGACAGATACGCAGTATTTT. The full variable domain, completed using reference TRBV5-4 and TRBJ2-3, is ETGVTQSPTHLIKTRGQQVTLRCSSQSGHNTVSWYQQALGQGPQFIFQYYREEENGRGNFPPRFSGLQFPNYSSELNVNALELDDSALYLCASSFQRTDTQYFGPGTRLTVL.

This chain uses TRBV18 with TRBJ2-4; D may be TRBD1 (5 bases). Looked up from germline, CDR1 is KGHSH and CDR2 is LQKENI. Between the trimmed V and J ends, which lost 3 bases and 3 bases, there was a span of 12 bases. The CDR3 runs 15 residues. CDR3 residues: CASSPTAQVKNIQYF. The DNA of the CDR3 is TGTGCCAGCTCACCTACCGCACAGGTCAAAAACATTCAGTACTTC.

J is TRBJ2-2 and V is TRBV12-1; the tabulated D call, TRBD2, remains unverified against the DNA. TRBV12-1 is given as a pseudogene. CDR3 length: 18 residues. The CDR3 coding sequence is TGTGCCAGCAGCAACTGGACTAGCGGGGGCGCGAACACCGGGGAGCTGTTTTTT. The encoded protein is CASSNWTSGGANTGELFF.

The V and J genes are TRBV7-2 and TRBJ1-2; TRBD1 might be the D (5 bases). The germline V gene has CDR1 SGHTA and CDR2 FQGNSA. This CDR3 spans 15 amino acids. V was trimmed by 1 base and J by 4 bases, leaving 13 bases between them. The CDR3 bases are TGTGCCAGCAGCTTAGTCGGGGGGGGTGGCTATGGCTACACCTTC. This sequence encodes CASSLVGGGGYGYTF. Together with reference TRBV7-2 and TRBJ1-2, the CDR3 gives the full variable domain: GAGVSQSPSNKVTEKGKDVELRCDPISGHTALYWYRQSLGQGLEFLIYFQGNSAPDKSGLPSDRFSAERTGGSVSTLTIQRTQQEDSAVYLCASSLVGGGGYGYTFGSGTRLTVV.

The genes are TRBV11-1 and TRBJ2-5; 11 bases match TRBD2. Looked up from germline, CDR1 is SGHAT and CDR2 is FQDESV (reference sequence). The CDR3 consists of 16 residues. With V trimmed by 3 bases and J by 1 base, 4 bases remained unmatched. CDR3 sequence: CASSLSSGGTQETQYF. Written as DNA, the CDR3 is TGTGCCAGCAGCTTGTCTAGCGGGGGGACCCAAGAGACCCAGTACTTC.

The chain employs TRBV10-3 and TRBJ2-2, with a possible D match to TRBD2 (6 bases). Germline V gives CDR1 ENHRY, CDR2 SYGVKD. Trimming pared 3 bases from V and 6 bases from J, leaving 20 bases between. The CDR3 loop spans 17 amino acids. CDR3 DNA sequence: TGTGCCATCAGTGACAGTCTAAGGGGACTCTCCGCCGGGGAGCTGTTTTTT. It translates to CAISDSLRGLSAGELFF.

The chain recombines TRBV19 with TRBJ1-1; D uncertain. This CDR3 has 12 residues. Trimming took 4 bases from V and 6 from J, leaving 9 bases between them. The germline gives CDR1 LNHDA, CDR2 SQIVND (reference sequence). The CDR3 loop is CASSTLRAEAFF. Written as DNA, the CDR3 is TGTGCCAGTAGTACCCTCCGGGCTGAAGCTTTCTTT. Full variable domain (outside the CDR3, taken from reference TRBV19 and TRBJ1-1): DGGITQSPKYLFRKEGQNVTLSCEQNLNHDAMYWYRQDPGQGLRLIYYSQIVNDFQKGDIAEGYSVSREKKESFPLTVTSAQKNPTAFYLCASSTLRAEAFFGQGTRLTVV.

CDR3 amino acids: CASSQGDRGYGYTF. Written as DNA, the CDR3 is TGTGCCAGCAGCCAAGGGGACAGGGGCTATGGCTACACCTTC. The rearrangement joins TRBV3-1 (or the pseudogene TRBV3-2) to TRBJ1-2; TRBD1 matches at 10 bases. Germline V CDR1 and CDR2: LGHDT, YNNKEL (reference sequence). CDR3 size: 14 residues. V shed 1 base, J shed 4 bases, and the junction held 0 bases outside the gene matches.

The CDR3 DNA sequence: TGTGCCAGCAGCCACACAGGGGCTACAACTAATGAAAAACTGTTTTTT. Protein sequence: CASSHTGATTNEKLFF. The chain combines TRBV5-4 with TRBJ1-4, with TRBD1 identical over 7 bases. In germline, CDR1 is SGHNT, CDR2 YYREEE (reference sequence). CDR3 size: 16 residues. After removal of 4 bases from V and 0 bases from J, the junction contained 6 bases not matched to a gene.

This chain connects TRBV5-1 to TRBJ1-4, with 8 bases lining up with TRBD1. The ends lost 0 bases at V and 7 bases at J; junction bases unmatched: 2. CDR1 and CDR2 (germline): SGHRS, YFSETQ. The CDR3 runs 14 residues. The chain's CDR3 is CASSLGQGFEKLFF. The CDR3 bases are TGCGCCAGCAGCTTGGGACAGGGGTTTGAAAAACTGTTTTTT.

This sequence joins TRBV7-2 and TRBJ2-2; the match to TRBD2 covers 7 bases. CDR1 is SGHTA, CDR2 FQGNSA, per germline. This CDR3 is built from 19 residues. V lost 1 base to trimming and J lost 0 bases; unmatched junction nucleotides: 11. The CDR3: CASSLEGAGRGANTGELFF. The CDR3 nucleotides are TGTGCCAGCAGCTTAGAGGGAGCGGGGCGGGGAGCGAACACCGGGGAGCTGTTTTTT. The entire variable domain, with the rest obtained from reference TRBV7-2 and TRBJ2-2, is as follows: GAGVSQSPSNKVTEKGKDVELRCDPISGHTALYWYRQSLGQGLEFLIYFQGNSAPDKSGLPSDRFSAERTGGSVSTLTIQRTQQEDSAVYLCASSLEGAGRGANTGELFFGEGSRLTVL.

DNA of the CDR3: TGTGCCAGCTCACCCGCGCAGGGGGCCTCATTAACTAATGAAAAACTGTTTTTT. It translates to CASSPAQGASLTNEKLFF. This chain joins TRBV18 and TRBJ1-4; TRBD1 aligns across 8 bases. The trim removed 3 bases at V and 1 base at J, leaving 10 bases unmatched. The length of the CDR3 is 18 residues. Germline loops: CDR1 KGHSH, CDR2 LQKENI.

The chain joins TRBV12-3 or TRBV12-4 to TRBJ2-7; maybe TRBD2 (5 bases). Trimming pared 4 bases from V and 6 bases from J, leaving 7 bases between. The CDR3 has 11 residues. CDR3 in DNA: TGTGCCAGCAGTTCAGGAGGCGAGCAGTACTTC. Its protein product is CASSSGGEQYF.

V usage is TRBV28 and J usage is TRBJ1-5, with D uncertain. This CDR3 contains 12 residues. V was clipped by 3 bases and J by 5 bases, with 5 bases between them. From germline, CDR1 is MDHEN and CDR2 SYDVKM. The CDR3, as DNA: TGTGCCAGCAGTTTGCAGGATCAGCCCCAGCATTTT. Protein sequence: CASSLQDQPQHF.

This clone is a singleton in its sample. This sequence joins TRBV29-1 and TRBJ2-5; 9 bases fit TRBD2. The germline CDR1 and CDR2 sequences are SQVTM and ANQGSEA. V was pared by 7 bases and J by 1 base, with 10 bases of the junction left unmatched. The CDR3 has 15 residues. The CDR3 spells CSAAIAGAAQETQYF. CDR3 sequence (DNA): TGCAGCGCGGCTATAGCGGGGGCCGCCCAAGAGACCCAGTACTTC.

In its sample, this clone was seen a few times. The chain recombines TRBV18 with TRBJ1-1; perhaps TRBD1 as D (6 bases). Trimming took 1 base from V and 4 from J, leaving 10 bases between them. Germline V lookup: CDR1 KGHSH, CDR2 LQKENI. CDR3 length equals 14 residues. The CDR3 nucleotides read TGTGCCAGCTCACCACAGGGGGTAGGCACTGAAGCTTTCTTT. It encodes CASSPQGVGTEAFF.

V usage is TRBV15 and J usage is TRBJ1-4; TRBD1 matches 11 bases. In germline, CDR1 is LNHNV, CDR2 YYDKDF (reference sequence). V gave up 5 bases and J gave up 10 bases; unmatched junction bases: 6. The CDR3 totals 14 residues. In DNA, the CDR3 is TGTGCCACCAGCCGGGGACAGGGGGGGGGAAAACTGTTTTTT. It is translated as CATSRGQGGGKLFF.

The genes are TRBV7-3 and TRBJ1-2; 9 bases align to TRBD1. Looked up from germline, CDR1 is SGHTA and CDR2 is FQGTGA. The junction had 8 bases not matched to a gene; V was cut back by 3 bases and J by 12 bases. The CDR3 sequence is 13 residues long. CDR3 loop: CASSFPDGQGHTF. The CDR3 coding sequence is TGTGCCAGCAGCTTCCCCGACGGACAGGGGCACACCTTC.